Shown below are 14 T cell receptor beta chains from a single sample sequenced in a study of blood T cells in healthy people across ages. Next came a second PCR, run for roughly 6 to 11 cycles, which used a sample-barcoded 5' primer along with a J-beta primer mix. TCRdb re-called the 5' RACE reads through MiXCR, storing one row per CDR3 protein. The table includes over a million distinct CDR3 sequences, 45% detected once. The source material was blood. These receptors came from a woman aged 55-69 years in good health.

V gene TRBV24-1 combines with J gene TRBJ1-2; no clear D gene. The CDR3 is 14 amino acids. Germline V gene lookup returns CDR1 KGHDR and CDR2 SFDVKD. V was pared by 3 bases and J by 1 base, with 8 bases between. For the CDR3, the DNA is TGTGCCACCAGTGATACCCGGGTTAACTATGGCTACACCTTC. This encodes CATSDTRVNYGYTF.

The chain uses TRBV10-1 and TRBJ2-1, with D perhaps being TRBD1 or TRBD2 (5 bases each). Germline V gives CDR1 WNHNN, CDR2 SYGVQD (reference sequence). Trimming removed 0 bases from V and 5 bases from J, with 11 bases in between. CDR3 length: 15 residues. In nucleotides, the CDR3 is TGCGCCAGCAGTGAGTCGATTTGGGGGAACAATGAGCAGTTCTTC. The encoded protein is CASSESIWGNNEQFF.

Written as DNA, the CDR3 is TGTGCCTGGACGTCCCAAGAGACCCAGTACTTC. Protein product: CAWTSQETQYF. The chain links TRBV30 to TRBJ2-5, with D unclear. V gave up 4 bases and J gave up 1 base, with 4 bases separating them. The V gene's germline CDR1 is GTSNPN and CDR2 SVGIG (reference sequence). The CDR3 sequence is 11 residues long.

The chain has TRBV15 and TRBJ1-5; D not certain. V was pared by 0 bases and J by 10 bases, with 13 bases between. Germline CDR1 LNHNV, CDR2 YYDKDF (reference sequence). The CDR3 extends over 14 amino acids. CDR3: CATSRERRSDPQHF. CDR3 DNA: TGTGCCACCAGCAGAGAGAGGAGGTCGGATCCCCAGCATTTT. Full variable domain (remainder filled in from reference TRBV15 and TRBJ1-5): DAMVIQNPRYQVTQFGKPVTLSCSQTLNHNVMYWYQQKSSQAPKLLFHYYDKDFNNEADTPDNFQSRRPNTSFCFLDIRSPGLGDTAMYLCATSRERRSDPQHFGDGTRLSIL.

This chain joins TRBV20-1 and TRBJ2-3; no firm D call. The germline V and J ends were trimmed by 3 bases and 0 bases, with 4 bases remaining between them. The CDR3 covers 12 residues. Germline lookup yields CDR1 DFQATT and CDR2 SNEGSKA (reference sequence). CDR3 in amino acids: CSASDSTDTQYF. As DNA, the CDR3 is TGCAGTGCTAGCGACAGCACAGATACGCAGTATTTT.

CDR3 sequence reads: CSARDGRGYEQYF. DNA for the CDR3: TGCAGTGCTAGAGATGGGAGGGGATACGAGCAGTACTTC. The chain joins TRBV20-1 to TRBJ2-7, with 7 nucleotides matching TRBD2. The germline gives CDR1 DFQATT, CDR2 SNEGSKA (reference sequence). The V gene end was trimmed by 0 bases and the J gene end by 4 bases; junction bases not matched to a gene: 3. This CDR3 contains 13 residues.

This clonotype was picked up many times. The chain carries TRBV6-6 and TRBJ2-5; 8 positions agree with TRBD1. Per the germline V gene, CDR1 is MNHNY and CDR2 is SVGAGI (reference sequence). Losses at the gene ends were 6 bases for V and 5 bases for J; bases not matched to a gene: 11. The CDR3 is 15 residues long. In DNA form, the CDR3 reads TGTGCCAGCAGCACGACCGACAGGGGTAGGGAGACCCAGTACTTC. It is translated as CASSTTDRGRETQYF.

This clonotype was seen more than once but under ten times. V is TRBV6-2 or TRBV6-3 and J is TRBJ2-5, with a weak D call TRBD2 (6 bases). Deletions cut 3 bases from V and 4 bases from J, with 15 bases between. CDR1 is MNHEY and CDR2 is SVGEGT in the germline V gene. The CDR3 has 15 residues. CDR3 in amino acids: CASSYKPGGRETQYF. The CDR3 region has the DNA TGTGCCAGCAGTTATAAGCCAGGAGGGAGAGAGACCCAGTACTTC.

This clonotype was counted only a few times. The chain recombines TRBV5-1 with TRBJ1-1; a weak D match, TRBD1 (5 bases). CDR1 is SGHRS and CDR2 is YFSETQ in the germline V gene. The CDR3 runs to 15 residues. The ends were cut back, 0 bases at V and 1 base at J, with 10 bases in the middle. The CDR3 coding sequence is TGCGCCAGCAGCTTGGCCCAGGGCCCGAACACTGAAGCTTTCTTT. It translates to CASSLAQGPNTEAFF.

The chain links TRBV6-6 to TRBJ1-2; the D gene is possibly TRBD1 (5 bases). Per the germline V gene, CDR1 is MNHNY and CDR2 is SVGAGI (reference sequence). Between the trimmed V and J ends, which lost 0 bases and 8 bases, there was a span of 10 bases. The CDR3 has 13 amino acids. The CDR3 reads CASSYSPAGGYTF. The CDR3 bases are TGTGCCAGCAGTTACTCGCCCGCAGGGGGCTACACCTTC.

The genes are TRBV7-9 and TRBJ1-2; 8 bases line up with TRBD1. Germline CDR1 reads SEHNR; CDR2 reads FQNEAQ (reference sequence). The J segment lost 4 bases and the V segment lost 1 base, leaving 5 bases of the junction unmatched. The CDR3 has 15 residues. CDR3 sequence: CASSLEDRALYGYTF. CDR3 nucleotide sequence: TGTGCCAGCAGCTTAGAGGACAGGGCCCTCTATGGCTACACCTTC.

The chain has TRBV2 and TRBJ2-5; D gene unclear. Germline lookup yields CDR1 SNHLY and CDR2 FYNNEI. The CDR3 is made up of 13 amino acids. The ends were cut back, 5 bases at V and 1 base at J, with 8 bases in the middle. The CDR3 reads CASSSGFQETQYF. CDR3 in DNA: TGTGCCAGCAGTTCCGGTTTCCAAGAGACCCAGTACTTC.

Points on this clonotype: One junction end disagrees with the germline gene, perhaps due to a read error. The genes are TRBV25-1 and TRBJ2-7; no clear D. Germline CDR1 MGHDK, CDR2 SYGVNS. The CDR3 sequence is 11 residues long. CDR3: CAGSDWLEQYF. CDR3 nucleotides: TGTGCCGGCAGTGATTGGCTTGAGCAGTACTTC.

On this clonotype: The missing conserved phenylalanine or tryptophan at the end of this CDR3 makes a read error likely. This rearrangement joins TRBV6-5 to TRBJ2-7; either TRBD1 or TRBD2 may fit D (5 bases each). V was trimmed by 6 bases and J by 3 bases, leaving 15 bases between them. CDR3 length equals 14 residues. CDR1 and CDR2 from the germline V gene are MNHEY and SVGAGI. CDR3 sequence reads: CASSPRGPSYEQYL. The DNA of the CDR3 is TGTGCCAGCAGCCCGAGGGGCCCTAGCTACGAGCAGTACTTA.